The next 9 T cell receptor beta chains were all read from a single sample in a study of human T cells and chemical hapten exposure. Time point specified: patch test 3, about 24 weeks after DPC sensitization. The sample's treatment: therapeutic diphenylcyclopropenone sensitization with weekly scalp DPC. TCRdb recomputed calls from the RACE reads with MiXCR, one row per CDR3 protein. The table lists about 82,000 distinct CDR3 sequences, 10% to 15% of them singletons. The sample in question was whole blood, obtained in connection with sensitization to the hapten diphenylcyclopropenone (DPC). The receptor source for this set is a woman aged 50 to 60 with alopecia areata. Some clones in this sample may be carry-over from other donors' samples.

This clonotype showed up many times. The chain couples TRBV18 to TRBJ1-2; 7 nucleotides match TRBD1. The CDR3 runs to 14 residues. Per the germline V gene, CDR1 is KGHSH and CDR2 is LQKENI. V lost 3 bases, J lost 6 bases, and 7 bases stayed unmatched. The CDR3 DNA reads TGTGCCAGCTCACCTATGACAGGGCCTAATGGCTACACCTTC. This codes for CASSPMTGPNGYTF.

This clonotype has at least ten counts. The chain links TRBV29-1 to TRBJ1-2, with D perhaps matching TRBD1 (5 bases). V lost 7 bases and J 6 bases, leaving 12 bases between the germline ends. The CDR3 totals 11 residues. Germline V CDR1 and CDR2: SQVTM, ANQGSEA. As DNA, the CDR3 is TGCAGCGGGAAACAGGAGCATGGCTACACCTTC. Translating gives CSGKQEHGYTF. Full variable domain (rest looked up from reference TRBV29-1 and TRBJ1-2): SAVISQKPSRDICQRGTSLTIQCQVDSQVTMMFWYRQQPGQSLTLIATANQGSEATYESGFVIDKFPISRPNLTFSTLTVSNMSPEDSSIYLCSGKQEHGYTFGSGTRLTVV.

This clonotype has at least ten counts. The chain has TRBV21-1 and TRBJ2-7; whether TRBD2, the table's D call, matches the DNA was not checked. TRBV21-1 is classified as a pseudogene. The CDR3 spans 17 residues. The CDR3 DNA reads as TGTGCCAGCAGCAACCAAAGGGGCGGGAGGGCATTCAACGAGCAGTACTTC. This sequence encodes CASSNQRGGRAFNEQYF.

Points on this clonotype: Since a much larger clone is just one base distant, this may be a read error. The V gene is TRBV12-3 or TRBV12-4, the J gene TRBJ2-1; 7 bases are shared with TRBD2. CDR3 length equals 14 residues. With V trimmed by 8 bases and J by 4 bases, 8 bases remained unmatched. The CDR3 spells CASYTAGAYNEQFF. The CDR3 bases are TGTGCCAGCTATACCGCGGGAGCATACAATGAGCAGTTCTTC.

This clonotype was seen a few times. This chain links TRBV5-1 with TRBJ2-5, with 8 positions matching TRBD2. This CDR3 is built from 15 residues. Germline CDR1 SGHRS, CDR2 YFSETQ. The ends lost 0 bases at V and 0 bases at J; junction bases unmatched: 1. CDR3: CASSLVAGYQETQYF. As DNA, the CDR3 is TGCGCCAGCAGCTTGGTAGCGGGGTACCAAGAGACCCAGTACTTC.

This clonotype appeared many times. The V and J genes are TRBV5-1 and TRBJ2-1; TRBD2 matches at 9 bases. CDR1 is SGHRS and CDR2 is YFSETQ in the germline V gene. J lost 9 bases, V lost 4 bases, and 20 bases had no gene match. The CDR3 has 18 amino acids. CDR3 DNA: TGCGCCAGCAGCCTATTATCGTTGGCGGGAGGGAAAGGAGGTGAGCAGTTCTTC. This gives the protein CASSLLSLAGGKGGEQFF.

Ten or more counts support this clonotype. V and J are TRBV5-1 and TRBJ1-1; possibly TRBD1 for D (6 bases). V was pared by 0 bases and J by 1 base, with 10 bases between. Germline V gene lookup returns CDR1 SGHRS and CDR2 YFSETQ. There are 15 residues in the CDR3. The CDR3 sequence: CASSLVRGANTEAFF. CDR3 sequence (DNA): TGCGCCAGCAGCTTGGTTCGGGGGGCGAACACTGAAGCTTTCTTT. Based on the CDR3 plus reference TRBV5-1 and TRBJ1-1, the full variable domain is KAGVTQTPRYLIKTRGQQVTLSCSPISGHRSVSWYQQTPGQGLQFLFEYFSETQRNKGNFPGRFSGRQFSNSRSEMNVSTLELGDSALYLCASSLVRGANTEAFFGQGTRLTVV.

This sequence joins TRBV29-1 and TRBJ2-5; no clear D. Germline CDR1 reads SQVTM; CDR2 reads ANQGSEA. V was clipped by 7 bases and J by 3 bases, with 6 bases between them. The CDR3 has 10 amino acids. CDR3: CSGIEETQYF. CDR3 bases: TGCAGCGGGATAGAAGAGACCCAGTACTTC.

The rearrangement uses TRBV12-3 or TRBV12-4 and TRBJ1-5; possible D gene TRBD1, 6 bases. V was cut by 5 bases and J by 2 bases, with 19 bases left in between. The CDR3 has 17 amino acids. DNA for the CDR3: TGTGCCAGCAGTCCGAGAGGGGGAGACGAGGGCAATCAGCCCCAGCATTTT. Protein sequence: CASSPRGGDEGNQPQHF.